This TCR beta chain was observed in a study of human CD8 memory T cell subsets (dated by TCRdb to the early 2020s). About the study as a whole: To assess how stem-like (TSTEM), progenitor exhausted-like (TPEX) and effector memory CD8+ T cell subsets are clonally related, the TCRbeta repertoires of these three subsets were compared. Six donors each provided TSTEM, TPEX and effector memory subsets, and TCRbeta repertoires were obtained from all six.

Details on this clonotype: Its cognate antigen has yet to be identified.

The CDR3 contains 14 residues, cysteine and phenylalanine counted. No coding sequence is recorded. The germline V gene yields SGHDT for CDR1 and YYEEEE for CDR2. Points the paper makes about the study in general: TSTEM and TPEX subsets showed similarly high normalized Shannon-Wiener diversity, whereas effector memory subsets were comparatively less diverse. Sequencing was limited to TCRbeta chains, and the repertoire comparisons were based on roughly 6 donors analyzed with paired t-tests and Bonferroni correction. Although both stem-like subsets shared clonotypes with effector memory cells, the overlap between TSTEM and TPEX repertoires was minimal, suggesting distinct antigen spectra for the TSTEM and TPEX subsets. Based on Chao1 estimates, TSTEM subsets appeared to have greater repertoire diversity than TPEX subsets, which may reflect a broader range of specificities.

Progenitor exhausted-like memory CD8+ T cells (TPEX) were defined as CCR7+ PD-1+ TIGIT+ early differentiated memory cells with dysfunctional, exhausted-like traits. Density gradient separation was used to isolate peripheral blood mononuclear cells from buffy coats of healthy donors. In the study, negative magnetic separation with EasySep or MojoSort CD8+ T cell isolation kits was used to enrich total CD8+ T cells. An RNeasy Mini Kit was used to extract total RNA from duplicate vials of 150,000 sorted CD8+ T cells per subset. The PBMCs were used either fresh or after being cryopreserved in fetal bovine serum with approximately 9.5% DMSO. Fluorescence-activated cell sorting on a FACSAria III was used to sort CD8+ T cell subsets to purity. Instrument on record: NextSeq 550. A Human TCR Profiling Kit was used to prepare UMI-labeled 5' RACE TCRbeta libraries. The same number of PCR cycles was used to prepare all TCRbeta libraries in parallel. The published analysis was carried out like this. The number of functional CDR3beta clonotypes in each TCRbeta library ranged from about 2,800 to 20,000. MIGEC 1.2.9 handled UMI extraction and consensus assembly, with a minimum of three reads required per UMI. MiXCR 3.0.3 was used to extract in-frame CDR3beta repertoires. After each sample was downsampled to 42,000 randomly selected UMIs, diversity metrics were computed in VDJtools 1.2.1. For the top 3,000 clones of each sample pair, the repertoire overlap metrics D, R and F2 were calculated in VDJtools. Reads reprocessed by TCRdb are summarized as one entry per CDR3 protein sequence, and DNA is absent. These V and J calls derive from TCRdb rather than the authors' analysis. The sample table holds 6,000 or so distinct CDR3 sequences. The ten largest clones take up about a fifth of the sample.

The sequenced material came from CD8+ T cells from PBMCs. The rearranged segments are TRBV5-6 and TRBJ2-2; TCRdb gives TRBD1 as the D gene, but with no DNA this cannot be confirmed. The sequence derives from a human donor in good health. The CDR3 protein sequence reads: CASSWGQSAGELFF.